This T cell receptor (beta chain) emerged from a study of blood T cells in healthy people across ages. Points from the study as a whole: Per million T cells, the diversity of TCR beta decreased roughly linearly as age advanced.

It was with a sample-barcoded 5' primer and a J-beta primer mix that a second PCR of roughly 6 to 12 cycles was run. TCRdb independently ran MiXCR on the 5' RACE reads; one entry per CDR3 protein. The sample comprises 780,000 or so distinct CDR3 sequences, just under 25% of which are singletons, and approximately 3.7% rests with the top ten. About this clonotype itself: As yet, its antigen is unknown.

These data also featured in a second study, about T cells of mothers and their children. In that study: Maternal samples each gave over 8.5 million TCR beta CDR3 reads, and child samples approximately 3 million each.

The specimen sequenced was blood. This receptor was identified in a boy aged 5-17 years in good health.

The CDR3 nucleotides are TGCAGTGCCGTCGGACGACTAGCCGTAGAGACCCAGTACTTC. Amino acid sequence: CSAVGRLAVETQYF. The chain uses TRBV20-1 and TRBJ2-5; 7 positions match TRBD2. Per the germline V gene, CDR1 is DFQATT and CDR2 is SNEGSKA (reference sequence). The CDR3 extends over 14 amino acids. J lost 4 bases, V lost 6 bases, and 11 bases had no gene match.